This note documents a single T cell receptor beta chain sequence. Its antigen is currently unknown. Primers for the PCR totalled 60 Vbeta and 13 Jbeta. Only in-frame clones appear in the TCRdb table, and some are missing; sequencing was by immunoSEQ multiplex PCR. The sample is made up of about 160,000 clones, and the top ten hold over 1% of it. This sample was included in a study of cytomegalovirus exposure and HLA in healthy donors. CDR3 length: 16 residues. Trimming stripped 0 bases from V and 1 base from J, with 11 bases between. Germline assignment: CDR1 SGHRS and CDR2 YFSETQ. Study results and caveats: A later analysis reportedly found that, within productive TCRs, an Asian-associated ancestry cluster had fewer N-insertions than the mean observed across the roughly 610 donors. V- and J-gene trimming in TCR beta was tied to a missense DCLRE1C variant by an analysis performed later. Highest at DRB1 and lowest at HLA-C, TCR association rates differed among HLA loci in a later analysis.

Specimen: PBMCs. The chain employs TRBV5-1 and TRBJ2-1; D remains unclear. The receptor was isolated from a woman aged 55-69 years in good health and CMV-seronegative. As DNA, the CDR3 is TGCGCCAGCAGCTTGGGAATCGCGAGGTCCTACAATGAGCAGTTCTTC. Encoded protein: CASSLGIARSYNEQFF.